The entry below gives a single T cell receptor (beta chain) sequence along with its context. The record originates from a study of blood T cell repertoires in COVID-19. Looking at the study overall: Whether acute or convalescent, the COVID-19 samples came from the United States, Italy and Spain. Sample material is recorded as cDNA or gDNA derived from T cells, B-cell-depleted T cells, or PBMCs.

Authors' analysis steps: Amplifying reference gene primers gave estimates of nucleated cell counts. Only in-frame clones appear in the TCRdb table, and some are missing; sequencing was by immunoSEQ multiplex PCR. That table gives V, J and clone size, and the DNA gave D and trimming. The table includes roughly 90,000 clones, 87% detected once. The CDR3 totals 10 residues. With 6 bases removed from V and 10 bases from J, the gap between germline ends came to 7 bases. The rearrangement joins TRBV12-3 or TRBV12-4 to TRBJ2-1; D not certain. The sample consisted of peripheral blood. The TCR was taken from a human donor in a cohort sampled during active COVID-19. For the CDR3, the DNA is TGTGCCAGCAGCCGAGAGGAGCAGTTCTTC. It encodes CASSREEQFF.